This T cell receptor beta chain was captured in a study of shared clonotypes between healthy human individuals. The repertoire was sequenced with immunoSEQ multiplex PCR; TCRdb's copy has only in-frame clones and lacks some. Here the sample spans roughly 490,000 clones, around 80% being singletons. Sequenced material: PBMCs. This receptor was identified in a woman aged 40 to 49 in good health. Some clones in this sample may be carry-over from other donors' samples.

Here the CDR3 DNA reads TGTGCCAGCAGCCAACCACCCCAAGAGACCCAGTACTTC. Protein sequence: CASSQPPQETQYF. The chain joins TRBV6-5 to TRBJ2-5; no reliable D call. Germline V gives CDR1 MNHEY, CDR2 SVGAGI. Trimming took off 6 bases at V and 1 base at J, with 9 bases between the two ends. The length of the CDR3 is 13 residues.